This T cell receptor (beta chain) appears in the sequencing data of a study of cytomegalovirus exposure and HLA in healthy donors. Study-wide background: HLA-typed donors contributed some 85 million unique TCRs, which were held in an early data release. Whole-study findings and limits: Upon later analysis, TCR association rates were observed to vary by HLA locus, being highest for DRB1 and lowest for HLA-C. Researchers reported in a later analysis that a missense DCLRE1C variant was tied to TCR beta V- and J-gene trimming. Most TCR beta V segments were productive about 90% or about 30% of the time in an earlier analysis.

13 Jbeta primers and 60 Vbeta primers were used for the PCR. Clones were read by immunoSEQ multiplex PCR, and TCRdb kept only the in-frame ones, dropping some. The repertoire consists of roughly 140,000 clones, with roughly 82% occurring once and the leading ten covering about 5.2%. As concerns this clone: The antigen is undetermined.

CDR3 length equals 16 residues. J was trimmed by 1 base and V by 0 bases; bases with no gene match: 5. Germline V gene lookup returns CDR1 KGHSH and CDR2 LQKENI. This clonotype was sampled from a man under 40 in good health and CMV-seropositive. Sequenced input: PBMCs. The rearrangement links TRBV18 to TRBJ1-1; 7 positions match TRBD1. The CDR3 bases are TGTGCCAGCTCACCACCGGGGACAGATCCGAACACTGAAGCTTTCTTT. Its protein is CASSPPGTDPNTEAFF.